These T cell receptor beta chains were read from a single sample in a study of cytomegalovirus exposure and HLA in healthy donors. This table comes from immunoSEQ multiplex PCR, and its TCRdb copy is limited to in-frame clones, with some not included. The sample shows some 150,000 clones, 60% to 85% of them seen only once. The sequencing sample was made of PBMCs. The receptors were sampled from a woman between 35 and 50 years old in good health and CMV-seropositive. Each CDR3 is given with its conserved first and last residue. Each record gives: CDR3 length, clone size, D gene, J gene, V gene, CDR3 protein, CDR3 DNA. D genes are given only for firm matches. Size tells how often a clone was seen (once, few, many) or the class of an expanded clone, and some rows leave it out.

CDR3 length: 14
clone size: .
D gene: TRBD1
J gene: TRBJ1-2
V gene: TRBV29-1
CDR3 protein: CSVETTGANYGYTF
CDR3 DNA: TGCAGCGTTGAGACAACAGGGGCCAACTATGGCTACACCTTC

CDR3 length: 16
clone size: .
D gene: .
J gene: TRBJ1-4
V gene: TRBV7-3
CDR3 protein: CASSSNGPGVGEKLFF
CDR3 DNA: TGTGCCAGCAGCTCCAACGGCCCAGGTGTTGGTGAAAAACTGTTTTTT

CDR3 length: 16
clone size: .
D gene: TRBD1
J gene: TRBJ2-1
V gene: TRBV5-1
CDR3 protein: CASSLDGTGDGDEQFF
CDR3 DNA: TGCGCCAGCAGCCTGGATGGGACAGGGGATGGGGATGAGCAGTTCTTC

CDR3 length: 16
clone size: once
D gene: TRBD1
J gene: TRBJ2-5
V gene: TRBV11-2
CDR3 protein: CASSLAPDRDQETQYF
CDR3 DNA: TGTGCCAGCAGCTTAGCACCGGACAGGGACCAAGAGACCCAGTACTTC

CDR3 length: 14
clone size: .
D gene: .
J gene: TRBJ1-3
V gene: TRBV9
CDR3 protein: CASSVTGSGNTIYF
CDR3 DNA: TGCGCCAGCAGCGTCACAGGGTCTGGAAACACCATATATTTT

CDR3 length: 11
clone size: .
D gene: .
J gene: TRBJ2-7
V gene: TRBV28
CDR3 protein: CASPGGGVQYF
CDR3 DNA: TGTGCCAGCCCTGGGGGGGGCGTGCAGTACTTC

CDR3 length: 15
clone size: .
D gene: TRBD2
J gene: TRBJ2-3
V gene: TRBV19
CDR3 protein: CASSGLAGSTDTQYF
CDR3 DNA: TGTGCCAGTAGTGGGCTAGCGGGGAGCACAGATACGCAGTATTTT

CDR3 length: 15
clone size: .
D gene: .
J gene: TRBJ1-3
V gene: TRBV10-2
CDR3 protein: CASSPYRNSGNTIYF
CDR3 DNA: TGCGCCAGCAGTCCCTACAGGAACTCTGGAAACACCATATATTTT

CDR3 length: 15
clone size: .
D gene: .
J gene: TRBJ1-1
V gene: TRBV19
CDR3 protein: CASSIGRGMNTEAFF
CDR3 DNA: TGTGCCAGTAGTATAGGACGGGGAATGAACACTGAAGCTTTCTTT

CDR3 length: 15
clone size: once
D gene: .
J gene: TRBJ1-5
V gene: TRBV15
CDR3 protein: CATSRELEGNQPQHF
CDR3 DNA: TGTGCCACCAGCAGAGAGCTCGAGGGCAATCAGCCCCAGCATTTT

CDR3 length: 15
clone size: .
D gene: TRBD1
J gene: TRBJ1-2
V gene: TRBV27
CDR3 protein: CASSSTQGGYSGYTF
CDR3 DNA: TGTGCCAGCAGTTCCACACAGGGGGGGTATAGTGGCTACACCTTC

CDR3 length: 16
clone size: .
D gene: TRBD1
J gene: TRBJ2-2
V gene: TRBV7-3
CDR3 protein: CASSFLGQGAGGELFF
CDR3 DNA: TGTGCCAGCAGTTTCTTGGGACAGGGGGCAGGCGGGGAGCTGTTTTTT

CDR3 length: 14
clone size: .
D gene: .
J gene: TRBJ2-5
V gene: TRBV5-6
CDR3 protein: CASSHTLGQETQYF
CDR3 DNA: TGTGCCAGCAGTCACACTCTAGGCCAAGAGACCCAGTACTTC

CDR3 length: 17
clone size: .
D gene: TRBD1
J gene: TRBJ1-1
V gene: TRBV5-1
CDR3 protein: CASSGPDRGRMNTEAFF
CDR3 DNA: TGCGCCAGCAGCGGGCCCGACAGGGGGCGTATGAACACTGAAGCTTTCTTT

CDR3 length: 15
clone size: .
D gene: TRBD1
J gene: TRBJ2-5
V gene: TRBV6-5
CDR3 protein: CASSYGQGAGETQYF
CDR3 DNA: TGTGCCAGCAGTTACGGCCAGGGGGCTGGGGAGACCCAGTACTTC

CDR3 length: 14
clone size: .
D gene: .
J gene: TRBJ2-7
V gene: TRBV5-1
CDR3 protein: CASSGATTVDEQYF
CDR3 DNA: TGCGCCAGCAGCGGAGCGACCACGGTTGACGAGCAGTACTTC

CDR3 length: 14
clone size: .
D gene: TRBD1
J gene: TRBJ1-1
V gene: TRBV6-5
CDR3 protein: CASSYSQGGTEAFF
CDR3 DNA: TGTGCCAGCAGTTACTCACAGGGGGGGACTGAAGCTTTCTTT

CDR3 length: 12
clone size: .
D gene: .
J gene: TRBJ1-1
V gene: TRBV28
CDR3 protein: CASSWGGPQAFF
CDR3 DNA: TGTGCCAGCAGTTGGGGGGGCCCGCAAGCTTTCTTT

CDR3 length: 15
clone size: .
D gene: .
J gene: TRBJ2-5
V gene: TRBV2
CDR3 protein: CASSERGRPGETQYF
CDR3 DNA: TGTGCCAGCAGTGAGCGAGGCCGACCGGGGGAGACCCAGTACTTC

CDR3 length: 14
clone size: .
D gene: TRBD1
J gene: TRBJ1-1
V gene: TRBV2
CDR3 protein: CASSPQGLNTEAFF
CDR3 DNA: TGTGCCAGCAGCCCACAGGGGTTGAACACTGAAGCTTTCTTT

CDR3 length: 15
clone size: .
D gene: .
J gene: TRBJ1-1
V gene: TRBV25-1
CDR3 protein: CASRAGLVGNTEAFF
CDR3 DNA: TGTGCCAGCAGGGCAGGTTTGGTCGGGAACACTGAAGCTTTCTTT

CDR3 length: 15
clone size: .
D gene: TRBD1
J gene: TRBJ1-5
V gene: TRBV28
CDR3 protein: CASSLTGVSNQPQHF
CDR3 DNA: TGTGCCAGCAGTTTGACAGGGGTAAGCAATCAGCCCCAGCATTTT

CDR3 length: 18
clone size: few
D gene: TRBD1
J gene: TRBJ1-1
V gene: TRBV28
CDR3 protein: CASQRWTWTGGMNTEAFF
CDR3 DNA: TGTGCCAGTCAACGTTGGACTTGGACAGGGGGTATGAACACTGAAGCTTTCTTT

CDR3 length: 12
clone size: once
D gene: TRBD1
J gene: TRBJ1-2
V gene: TRBV29-1
CDR3 protein: CSVDQGVDGYTF
CDR3 DNA: TGCAGCGTTGATCAGGGGGTGGACGGCTACACCTTC

CDR3 length: 16
clone size: .
D gene: TRBD1
J gene: TRBJ2-7
V gene: TRBV7-2
CDR3 protein: CASSLEGSGGLYEQYF
CDR3 DNA: TGTGCCAGCAGCTTAGAGGGGTCAGGGGGCCTCTACGAGCAGTACTTC

CDR3 length: 14
clone size: .
D gene: TRBD2
J gene: TRBJ2-1
V gene: TRBV4-1
CDR3 protein: CASSPTTSGGEQFF
CDR3 DNA: TGCGCCAGCAGCCCCACGACTAGCGGGGGGGAGCAGTTCTTC

CDR3 length: 14
clone size: .
D gene: .
J gene: TRBJ1-5
V gene: TRBV30
CDR3 protein: CAWSGLLASEPQHF
CDR3 DNA: TGTGCCTGGAGTGGCCTTTTGGCAAGTGAGCCCCAGCATTTT

CDR3 length: 15
clone size: few
D gene: .
J gene: TRBJ1-2
V gene: TRBV6-1
CDR3 protein: CASSEGPRGGGGYTF
CDR3 DNA: TGTGCCAGCAGTGAAGGGCCCCGAGGTGGAGGTGGCTACACCTTC

CDR3 length: 15
clone size: .
D gene: TRBD1
J gene: TRBJ2-7
V gene: TRBV6-6
CDR3 protein: CASSYGWDSSYEQYF
CDR3 DNA: TGTGCCAGCAGTTACGGGTGGGACAGCTCCTACGAGCAGTACTTC

CDR3 length: 15
clone size: .
D gene: TRBD1
J gene: TRBJ2-3
V gene: TRBV28
CDR3 protein: CASSARGGLTDTQYF
CDR3 DNA: TGTGCCAGCAGTGCTCGAGGGGGCTTGACAGATACGCAGTATTTT

CDR3 length: 14
clone size: .
D gene: TRBD1
J gene: TRBJ1-1
V gene: TRBV6-5
CDR3 protein: CASSTTGRTAEAFF
CDR3 DNA: TGTGCCAGCAGTACGACAGGGCGAACCGCTGAAGCTTTCTTT

CDR3 length: 15
clone size: .
D gene: TRBD2
J gene: TRBJ2-3
V gene: TRBV7-3
CDR3 protein: CASSLTGLTANTQYF
CDR3 DNA: TGTGCCAGCAGTTTGACGGGACTAACGGCGAATACGCAGTATTTT

CDR3 length: 18
clone size: few
D gene: TRBD2
J gene: TRBJ2-5
V gene: TRBV5-4
CDR3 protein: CASSLDPASGGAGGTQYF
CDR3 DNA: TGTGCCAGCAGCTTGGATCCTGCTAGCGGGGGGGCCGGGGGGACCCAGTACTTC

CDR3 length: 14
clone size: few
D gene: .
J gene: TRBJ1-1
V gene: TRBV11-3
CDR3 protein: CASSPGSENTEAFF
CDR3 DNA: TGTGCCAGCAGCCCGGGAAGTGAGAACACTGAAGCTTTCTTT

CDR3 length: 15
clone size: .
D gene: .
J gene: TRBJ1-4
V gene: TRBV7-2
CDR3 protein: CASSLTGGTNEKLFF
CDR3 DNA: TGTGCCAGCAGCTTAACGGGGGGGACTAATGAAAAACTGTTTTTT

CDR3 length: 17
clone size: .
D gene: TRBD2
J gene: TRBJ2-5
V gene: TRBV5-1
CDR3 protein: CASSLEGLAGLQETQYF
CDR3 DNA: TGCGCCAGCAGCTTGGAGGGGCTAGCGGGGCTACAGGAGACCCAGTACTTC

CDR3 length: 16
clone size: .
D gene: .
J gene: TRBJ2-3
V gene: TRBV5-1
CDR3 protein: CASSLGSNLLGDTQYF
CDR3 DNA: TGCGCCAGCAGCTTGGGTAGCAACTTACTCGGAGATACGCAGTATTTT

CDR3 length: 16
clone size: .
D gene: TRBD2
J gene: TRBJ2-3
V gene: TRBV9
CDR3 protein: CASSVGSGGVADTQYF
CDR3 DNA: TGTGCCAGCAGCGTAGGTAGCGGGGGGGTCGCAGATACGCAGTATTTT

CDR3 length: 14
clone size: .
D gene: TRBD2
J gene: TRBJ2-5
V gene: TRBV5-6
CDR3 protein: CASDIAGQGETQYF
CDR3 DNA: TGTGCCAGCGATATAGCGGGGCAGGGAGAGACCCAGTACTTC

CDR3 length: 13
clone size: once
D gene: .
J gene: TRBJ1-1
V gene: TRBV5-4
CDR3 protein: CASSATGFTEAFF
CDR3 DNA: TGTGCCAGCAGCGCGACAGGTTTCACTGAAGCTTTCTTT